The 20 T cell receptor beta chains below come from one sample, sequenced in a study of human T cells and chemical hapten exposure. TCRdb called the RACE reads again in MiXCR, with one record for every CDR3 protein. The sample shows approximately 260,000 distinct CDR3 sequences, over 7.5% of them seen only once. Stated time point: pre-sensitization, week 0. Treatment reported: therapeutic diphenylcyclopropenone sensitization with weekly scalp DPC. The material sequenced was whole blood, taken in connection with sensitization to the hapten diphenylcyclopropenone (DPC). These receptor sequences come from a young man with alopecia areata. Some clones in this sample may be carry-over from other donors' samples.

The gene calls are TRBV2 and TRBJ1-5; tentatively, D is TRBD1 (5 bases). Germline V gene lookup returns CDR1 SNHLY and CDR2 FYNNEI. This CDR3 is built from 14 residues. Trimming removed 11 bases at V and 2 bases at J, with 16 bases between. CDR3 sequence reads: CAAAGGYGNQPQHF. Written as DNA, the CDR3 is TGTGCCGCCGCCGGGGGGTACGGCAATCAGCCCCAGCATTTT.

This clonotype appeared many times. CDR3 protein: CASSLRDRLKGTEAFF. CDR3 nucleotides: TGTGCCAGCAGTTTAAGGGACAGATTGAAAGGCACTGAAGCTTTCTTT. V usage is TRBV27 and J usage is TRBJ1-1; 7 positions agree with TRBD1. V was pared by 2 bases and J by 4 bases, with 10 bases of the junction left unmatched. Germline CDR1 MNHEY, CDR2 SMNVEV (reference sequence). The length of the CDR3 is 16 residues.

This clonotype has a count of ten or more. The rearrangement uses TRBV6-2 or TRBV6-3 and TRBJ1-1, with 9 bases matching TRBD1. The CDR3 spans 13 residues. Germline CDR1 reads MNHEY; CDR2 reads SVGEGT. V trimming: 4 bases; J trimming: 3 bases; junction bases outside the gene matches: 0. The CDR3 DNA follows: TGTGCCAGCAGTTGGACAGGGGACACTGAAGCTTTCTTT. Translation: CASSWTGDTEAFF.

This clonotype was seen repeatedly, ten times or more. The chain combines TRBV4-1 with TRBJ1-2; no clear D. Germline V lookup: CDR1 MGHRA, CDR2 YSYEKL. Trimming cost V 1 base and J 1 base, with 13 bases left between them. This CDR3 region has 16 residues. The CDR3 DNA reads TGCGCCAGCAGCCAAGGAGGAGGGTTTCTTAACTATGGCTACACCTTC. It encodes CASSQGGGFLNYGYTF.

The chain recombines TRBV7-8 with TRBJ2-3; D ambiguous. CDR3 size: 17 residues. The germline V gene has CDR1 SGHVS and CDR2 FQNEAQ. V was shortened by 0 bases and J by 0 bases, with 13 bases between the two germline ends. The CDR3 here is CASSLARWETSTDTQYF. In DNA, the CDR3 is TGTGCCAGCAGCTTAGCGCGATGGGAAACTAGCACAGATACGCAGTATTTT. The whole variable domain, remainder taken from reference TRBV7-8 and TRBJ2-3, is GAGVSQSPRYKVAKRGQDVALRCDPISGHVSLFWYQQALGQGPEFLTYFQNEAQLDKSGLPSDRFFAERPEGSVSTLKIQRTQQEDSAVYLCASSLARWETSTDTQYFGPGTRLTVL.

This clonotype was observed a few times. V gene TRBV12-3 or TRBV12-4 combines with J gene TRBJ2-7; D may be TRBD1 (5 bases). The CDR3 runs 13 residues. Trimming removed 4 bases at V and 7 bases at J, with 14 bases between. The CDR3 sequence: CASSWTSLGEQYF. The CDR3 nucleotides are TGTGCCAGCAGTTGGACATCCTTGGGGGAGCAGTACTTC.

This chain uses TRBV7-9 with TRBJ1-1; D perhaps matches TRBD1 (5 bases). V shed 5 bases and J shed 7 bases, with 14 bases lying between them. The CDR3 extends over 13 amino acids. Germline lookup yields CDR1 SEHNR and CDR2 FQNEAQ (reference sequence). The DNA for the CDR3 is TGTGCCAGCAGCCCGGTGGGGGATTTTGAAGCTTTCTTT. Translation gives CASSPVGDFEAFF.

Ten or more counts support this clonotype. In nucleotides, the CDR3 is TGTGCCATCAGGATCGATATGACCGGGGAGCTGTTTTTT. Protein product: CAIRIDMTGELFF. This rearrangement joins TRBV10-3 to TRBJ2-2; no definite D call. Germline CDR1 is ENHRY and CDR2 is SYGVKD. This CDR3 region has 13 residues. Trimming removed 6 bases at V and 5 bases at J, with 10 bases between.

This clonotype appeared many times. The J gene is TRBJ1-2, the V gene TRBV5-1; TRBD1 might be the D (5 bases). Germline V lookup: CDR1 SGHRS, CDR2 YFSETQ. The CDR3 totals 14 residues. Between the trimmed V and J ends, which lost 2 bases and 13 bases, there was a span of 21 bases. CDR3 in amino acids: CASSFSPGQLNPTF. The CDR3 DNA is TGCGCCAGCAGCTTTTCGCCAGGACAACTTAACCCCACCTTC.

Only a few counts were recorded for this clonotype. The CDR3 bases are TGTGCCAGCAGCCAAGAGGGTCTAGTAGCCGGGGAGCTGTTTTTT. It codes for CASSQEGLVAGELFF. J is TRBJ2-2 and V is TRBV4-2; no firm D call. The ends were cut back, 0 bases at V and 6 bases at J, with 11 bases in the middle. Germline CDR1 reads LGHNA; CDR2 reads YNFKEQ. The CDR3 is 15 amino acids.

The chain is built from TRBV20-1 and TRBJ1-1; D remains unclear. V lost 1 base and J 3 bases, leaving 6 bases between the germline ends. In germline, CDR1 is DFQATT, CDR2 SNEGSKA (reference sequence). CDR3 length: 12 residues. CDR3 in amino acids: CSARAPDTEAFF. As DNA, the CDR3 is TGCAGTGCTAGAGCGCCCGACACTGAAGCTTTCTTT.

This clonotype was recorded many times. The chain employs TRBV7-9 and TRBJ1-2; unclear D gene. The CDR3 runs 11 residues. CDR1 SEHNR and CDR2 FQNEAQ come from the germline V gene (reference sequence). The V end was cut by 4 bases, the J end by 10 bases, with 10 bases between. DNA for the CDR3: TGTGCCAGCAGCTCACAGCCTCACTACACCTTC. Encoded protein: CASSSQPHYTF.

The chain links TRBV3-1 to TRBJ1-4, with a tentative D call TRBD1 (6 bases). The CDR3 is 15 amino acids. The germline CDR1 and CDR2 sequences are LGHDT and YNNKEL (reference sequence). V shed 3 bases and J shed 7 bases, with 15 bases lying between them. The CDR3 is CASSQLLQGSEKLFF. CDR3 DNA: TGTGCCAGCAGCCAGCTATTACAGGGTAGTGAAAAACTGTTTTTT.

The chain is built from TRBV5-5 and TRBJ1-1; TRBD1 is a possible D gene (5 bases). Germline assignment: CDR1 SGHKS and CDR2 YYEKEE (reference sequence). V was clipped by 5 bases and J by 6 bases, with 11 bases between them. The CDR3 covers 12 residues. CDR3 sequence: CASRPRGAEAFF. In DNA, the CDR3 is TGTGCCAGCAGACCGCGGGGCGCTGAAGCTTTCTTT. Full variable domain (missing parts from reference TRBV5-5 and TRBJ1-1): DAGVTQSPTHLIKTRGQQVTLRCSPISGHKSVSWYQQVLGQGPQFIFQYYEKEERGRGNFPDRFSARQFPNYSSELNVNALLLGDSALYLCASRPRGAEAFFGQGTRLTVV.

In its sample, this clonotype was seen a few times. V gene TRBV20-1 combines with J gene TRBJ2-5; D is unresolved. Per germline, CDR1 DFQATT and CDR2 SNEGSKA (reference sequence). V lost 4 bases and J 3 bases, leaving 9 bases between the germline ends. This CDR3 has 12 residues. CDR3: CSANLGEETQYF. CDR3 nucleotide sequence: TGCAGTGCTAATCTAGGTGAAGAGACCCAGTACTTC.

There are a few counts of this clonotype. The chain links TRBV6-4 to TRBJ1-5; 7 nucleotides align to TRBD1. Trimming cost V 0 bases and J 2 bases; bases outside gene matches: 22. Germline CDR1 and CDR2: MRHNA and SNTAGT. The CDR3 sequence is 22 residues long. CDR3 protein: CASSDSEDRIQNIVGRNQPQHF. CDR3 nucleotides: TGTGCCAGCAGTGACTCCGAGGACAGGATACAAAACATCGTTGGACGCAATCAGCCCCAGCATTTT.

This clonotype was seen only a few times. This chain joins TRBV7-9 and TRBJ1-1, with D possibly being TRBD1 (6 bases). Germline values: CDR1 SEHNR, CDR2 FQNEAQ (reference sequence). There are 13 residues in the CDR3. V lost 8 bases and J lost 4, with 14 bases in between. CDR3 DNA: TGTGCCAGCGGTCAGACAGGAGGCACTGAAGCTTTCTTT. This sequence encodes CASGQTGGTEAFF.

This clonotype was seen ten or more times. The V gene is TRBV5-1, the J gene TRBJ1-2, with 9 bases that match TRBD1. Germline-derived CDR1 and CDR2 are SGHRS and YFSETQ. The V gene end was trimmed by 0 bases and the J gene end by 3 bases; junction bases not matched to a gene: 0. This CDR3 contains 14 residues. The CDR3 nucleotides read TGCGCCAGCAGCTTGGGGGACAGGGACTATGGCTACACCTTC. The encoded protein is CASSLGDRDYGYTF.

In this sample, this clonotype turned up many times. DNA for the CDR3: TGTGCCAGCAGCCTAAATACAGGGGGCACTGAAGCTTTCTTT. Residues: CASSLNTGGTEAFF. The chain uses TRBV7-2 and TRBJ1-1; 8 nucleotides agree with TRBD1. The CDR3 has 14 amino acids. In germline, CDR1 is SGHTA, CDR2 FQGNSA. Unmatched junction bases numbered 6, after V lost 5 bases and J lost 4 bases.

The chain uses TRBV7-2 and TRBJ2-1, with D possibly matching TRBD1 (5 bases). The CDR3 is 13 residues long. CDR1 SGHTA and CDR2 FQGNSA come from the germline V gene. Trimming removed 5 bases at V and 4 bases at J, with 9 bases between. In nucleotides, the CDR3 is TGTGCCAGCAGCATTGACAGATACAATGAGCAGTTCTTC. This codes for CASSIDRYNEQFF. Filled out from reference TRBV7-2 and TRBJ2-1, the complete variable domain reads GAGVSQSPSNKVTEKGKDVELRCDPISGHTALYWYRQSLGQGLEFLIYFQGNSAPDKSGLPSDRFSAERTGGSVSTLTIQRTQQEDSAVYLCASSIDRYNEQFFGPGTRLTVL.